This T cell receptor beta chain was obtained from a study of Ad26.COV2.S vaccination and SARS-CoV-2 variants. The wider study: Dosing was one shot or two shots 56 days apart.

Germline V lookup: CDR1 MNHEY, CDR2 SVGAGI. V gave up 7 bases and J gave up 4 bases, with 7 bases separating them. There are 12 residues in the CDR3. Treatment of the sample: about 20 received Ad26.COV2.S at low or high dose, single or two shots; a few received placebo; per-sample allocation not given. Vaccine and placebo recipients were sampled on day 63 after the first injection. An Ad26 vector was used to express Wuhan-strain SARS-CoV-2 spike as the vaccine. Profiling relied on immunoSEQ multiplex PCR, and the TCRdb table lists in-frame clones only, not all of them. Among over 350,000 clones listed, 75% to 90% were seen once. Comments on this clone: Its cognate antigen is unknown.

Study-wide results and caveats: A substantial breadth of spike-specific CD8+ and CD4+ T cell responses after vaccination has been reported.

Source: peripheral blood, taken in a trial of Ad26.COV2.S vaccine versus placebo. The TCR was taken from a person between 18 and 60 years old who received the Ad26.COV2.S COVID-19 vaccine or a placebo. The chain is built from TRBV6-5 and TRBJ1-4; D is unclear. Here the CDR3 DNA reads TGTGCCAGCATGACGGTTAATGAAAAACTGTTTTTT. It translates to CASMTVNEKLFF.